This record concerns one T cell receptor (beta chain) sequence. This clone's antigen is unknown. One base away there is no much larger clone; base qualities are not given. Each collaborating institution followed its own protocols to collect whole blood in K2EDTA tubes. For TCRbeta analysis, collaborator samples were shipped as frozen whole blood, as isolated PBMCs, or as DNA extracted from either sample type. From its cysteine to its phenylalanine, the CDR3 spans 14 amino acids. Only CDR3 DNA remains: 42 bases, in frame from the first base. CDR1 and CDR2, looked up from the germline V gene, are SGHTA and FQGNSA. Between the V and J ends, shortened by 5 bases and 1 base respectively, the junction contains 12 bases. The sample belongs to a study of blood T cell repertoires in COVID-19 (dated by TCRdb to about 2020). Some background on the complete study: Collaborator samples came from the United States, Italy and Spain and covered acute and convalescent phases of COVID-19. The prospective study material was composed of cDNA or gDNA derived from T cells, B-cell-depleted T cells, or PBMCs. The samples were drawn from the first 160 participants of the ongoing ImmuneRACE study and from some 1,300 subjects provided by 6 global collaborators. The sample metadata nearly always contained a de-identified subject ID, COVID-19 status, age in years and sex. Subjects who had been exposed to COVID-19, were actively infected with it, or had recovered from it provided the deeply sampled blood TCRbeta repertoires that made up the dataset. The repertoires were released in a freely available public database intended as a resource for research on the immune response to SARS-CoV-2. Where available, HLA class I and class II types were obtained from metadata supplied by the sample provider rather than from assay-based typing.

TCRbeta CDR3 regions were amplified from genomic DNA by means of the immunoSEQ Assay, a bias-controlled multiplex PCR. As for the original processing: The number of nucleated cells in each sample was estimated by amplification of reference gene primers within the assay. Sequence reads were collapsed and filtered to measure the absolute abundance of every unique TCRbeta CDR3 rearrangement. For each sample, productive Simpson clonality was calculated as the square root of Simpson's diversity index over productive rearrangements. TCRdb took this table from immuneACCESS and kept in-frame rearrangements with V and J called. Such tables lack part of the clones; where checked against another copy, unresolved V genes explain under half of the gap, and the rest is unexplained. The V and J calls and clone size were taken over from that table, and D and trimming were inferred from the DNA. In all, the sample holds roughly 49,000 clones, and roughly 91% of those were seen once. The ten largest account for about 27% of the sample.

Findings and caveats that apply to the study as a whole: How much clinical and demographic metadata was included differed by source and by participant, and the metadata was provided uncurated.

The receptor chain draws on TRBV7-2 and TRBJ2-7; a tentative D call is TRBD2 (5 bases match). The sequence was collected from a human donor in a cohort sampled during active COVID-19. The sample was peripheral blood. The DNA is as follows: TGTGCCAGCAGCCCCGGAGGTGCGTCCTACGAGCAGTACTTC. This encodes CASSPGGASYEQYF.